This TCR beta chain was sequenced in a study of response to subunit inactivated influenza vaccine. Study results and caveats: It was the authors' suggestion that each seasonal influenza vaccination recruits few new T cells.

TCRdb reprocessed the RT-PCR reads with MiXCR, giving one entry per CDR3 protein. Of around 580,000 distinct CDR3 sequences listed, less than 15% were seen once; the top ten hold around 10%. A remark on this clonotype: As yet, its antigen is unknown.

This material consisted of PBMCs from blood, taken 11 to 12 days after vaccination. This TCR was sampled from a man between 50 and 59 years old who received an inactivated influenza vaccine.

The CDR3 reads CASTHQLPEELFF. In DNA form, the CDR3 reads TGTGCCAGCACCCACCAACTACCCGAGGAGCTGTTTTTT. The rearrangement uses TRBV7-2 and TRBJ2-2; D gene ambiguous. V lost 7 bases and J lost 10, with 16 bases in between. Per the germline V gene, CDR1 is SGHTA and CDR2 is FQGNSA. The CDR3 has 13 amino acids. The complete variable domain, with remaining parts taken from reference TRBV7-2 and TRBJ2-2, reads GAGVSQSPSNKVTEKGKDVELRCDPISGHTALYWYRQSLGQGLEFLIYFQGNSAPDKSGLPSDRFSAERTGGSVSTLTIQRTQQEDSAVYLCASTHQLPEELFFGEGSRLTVL.